The present T cell receptor beta chain was sequenced within a study of T-cell reconstitution after alpha-beta-depleted transplantation in children. As it was prepared, the TCRbeta library received unique molecular identifiers. TCRdb recomputed calls from the PCR reads with MiXCR, one row per CDR3 protein. The table includes 130,000 or so distinct CDR3 sequences, roughly 9.7% detected once. The germline V gene encodes CDR1 SGHDT and CDR2 YYEEEE. The ends were cut back, 5 bases at V and 1 base at J, with 15 bases in the middle. This CDR3 contains 15 residues. The sequencing used PBMCs, mostly from graft donor cells, collected 180 days after TCRalphabeta/CD19-depleted stem cell transplant. The V and J genes are TRBV5-6 and TRBJ1-1, with TRBD1 as a possible D gene (5 bases). This clonotype originated in a girl in the first two years of life who had a stem cell transplant for combined immunodeficiency, so the T cells may come from the graft donor. CDR3 nucleotide sequence: TGTGCCAGCAGGTTAGGGGAGGGTTGGAACACTGAAGCTTTCTTT. This encodes CASRLGEGWNTEAFF.